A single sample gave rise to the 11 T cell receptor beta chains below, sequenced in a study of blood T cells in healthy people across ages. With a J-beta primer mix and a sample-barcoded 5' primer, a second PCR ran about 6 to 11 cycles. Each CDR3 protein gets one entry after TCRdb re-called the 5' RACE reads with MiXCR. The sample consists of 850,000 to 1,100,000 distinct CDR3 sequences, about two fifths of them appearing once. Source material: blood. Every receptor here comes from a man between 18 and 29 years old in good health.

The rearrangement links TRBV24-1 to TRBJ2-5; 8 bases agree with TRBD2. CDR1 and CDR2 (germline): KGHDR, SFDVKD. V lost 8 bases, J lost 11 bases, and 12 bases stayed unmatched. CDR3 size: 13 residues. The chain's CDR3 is CATTGGPWNEQYF. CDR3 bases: TGTGCCACCACGGGGGGGCCGTGGAATGAGCAGTACTTC.

DNA of the CDR3: TGTGCCAGCAGCAACTCCTTGCAGAGCCTTTCCTACGAGCAGTACTTC. Translated, it gives CASSNSLQSLSYEQYF. V is TRBV7-8 and J is TRBJ2-7; D gene unclear. The germline V gene has CDR1 SGHVS and CDR2 FQNEAQ. This CDR3 has 16 amino acids. Trimming took off 5 bases at V and 1 base at J, with 18 bases between the two ends. Complete variable domain (other parts from reference TRBV7-8 and TRBJ2-7): GAGVSQSPRYKVAKRGQDVALRCDPISGHVSLFWYQQALGQGPEFLTYFQNEAQLDKSGLPSDRFFAERPEGSVSTLKIQRTQQEDSAVYLCASSNSLQSLSYEQYFGPGTRLTVT.

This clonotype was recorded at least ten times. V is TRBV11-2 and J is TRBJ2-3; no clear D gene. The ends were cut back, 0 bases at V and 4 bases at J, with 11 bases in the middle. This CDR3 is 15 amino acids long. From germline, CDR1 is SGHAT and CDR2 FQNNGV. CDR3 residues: CASSLDPADADTQYF. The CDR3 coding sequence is TGTGCCAGCAGCTTAGATCCCGCAGACGCAGATACGCAGTATTTT.

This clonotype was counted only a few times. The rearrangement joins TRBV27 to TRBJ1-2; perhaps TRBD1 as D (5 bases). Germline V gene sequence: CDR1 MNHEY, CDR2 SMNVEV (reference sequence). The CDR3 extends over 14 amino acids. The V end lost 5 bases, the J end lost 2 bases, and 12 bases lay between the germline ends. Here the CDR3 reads CASSPGTYNYGYTF. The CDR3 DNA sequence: TGTGCCAGCAGTCCCGGGACCTACAACTATGGCTACACCTTC.

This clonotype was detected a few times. The CDR3 bases are TGCAGTGCTAGAGGAAACATAAATAATTCACCCCTCCACTTT. This encodes CSARGNINNSPLHF. J is TRBJ1-6 and V is TRBV20-1, with D unresolved. V dropped 1 base and J dropped 5 bases, with 9 bases sitting between them. Germline V gene data show CDR1 as DFQATT and CDR2 as SNEGSKA (reference sequence). This CDR3 is 14 amino acids long.

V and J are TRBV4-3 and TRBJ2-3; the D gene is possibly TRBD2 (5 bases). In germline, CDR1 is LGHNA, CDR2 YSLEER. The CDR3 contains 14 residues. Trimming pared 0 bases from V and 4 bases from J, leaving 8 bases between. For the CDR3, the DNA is TGCGCCAGCAGCCAAGACCCTAGCTCAGATACGCAGTATTTT. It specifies CASSQDPSSDTQYF.

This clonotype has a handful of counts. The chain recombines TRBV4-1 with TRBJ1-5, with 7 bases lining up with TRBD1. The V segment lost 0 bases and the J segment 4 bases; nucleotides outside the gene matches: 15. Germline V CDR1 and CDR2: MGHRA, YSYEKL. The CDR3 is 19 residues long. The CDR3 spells CASSQEGLEGAPLNQPQHF. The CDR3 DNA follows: TGCGCCAGCAGCCAAGAGGGGTTGGAGGGGGCTCCCCTTAATCAGCCCCAGCATTTT.

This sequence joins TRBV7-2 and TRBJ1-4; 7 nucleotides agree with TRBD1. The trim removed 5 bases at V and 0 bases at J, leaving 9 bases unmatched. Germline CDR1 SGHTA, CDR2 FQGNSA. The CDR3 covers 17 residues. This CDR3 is CASSPRTGLTTNEKLFF. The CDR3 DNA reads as TGTGCCAGCAGCCCGAGGACAGGATTGACAACTAATGAAAAACTGTTTTTT.

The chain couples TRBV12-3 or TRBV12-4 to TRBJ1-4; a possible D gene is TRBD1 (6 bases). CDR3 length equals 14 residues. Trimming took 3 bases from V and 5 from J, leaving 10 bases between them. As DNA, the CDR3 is TGTGCCAGCAGTTTTCAGGGGAAAAATGAAAAACTGTTTTTT. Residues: CASSFQGKNEKLFF.

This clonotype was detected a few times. The CDR3 nucleotides read TGTGCTAGTGGGCCCTATGGTGGAAGCAATCAGCCCCAGCATTTT. Translation gives CASGPYGGSNQPQHF. The chain is built from TRBV12-5 and TRBJ1-5, with unresolved D. Germline V CDR1 and CDR2: LGHNT, FRNRAP. V was trimmed by 6 bases and J by 1 base, leaving 13 bases between them. There are 15 residues in the CDR3. Full variable domain (outside the CDR3, taken from reference TRBV12-5 and TRBJ1-5): DARVTQTPRHKVTEMGQEVTMRCQPILGHNTVFWYRQTMMQGLELLAYFRNRAPLDDSGMPKDRFSAEMPDATLATLKIQPSEPRDSAVYFCASGPYGGSNQPQHFGDGTRLSIL.

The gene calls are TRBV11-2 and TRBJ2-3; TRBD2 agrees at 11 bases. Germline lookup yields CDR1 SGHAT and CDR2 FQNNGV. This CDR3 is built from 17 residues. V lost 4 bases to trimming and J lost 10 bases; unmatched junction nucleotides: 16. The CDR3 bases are TGTGCCAGCAGCTCGGTACCCGGGACTAGCGGCACGGGTGCGCAGTATTTT. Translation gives CASSSVPGTSGTGAQYF.